This is a list of T cell receptor beta chains from one sample in a study of control samples from healthy donors and cancer patients. Profiled with immunoSEQ multiplex PCR; TCRdb holds only in-frame clones, not every one. Of under 100,000 clones in the sample, approximately 95% were seen once. Specimen: blood. These TCRs come from a woman in her twenties or thirties in good health. CDR3s include the opening cysteine and the closing phenylalanine or tryptophan. The order of the fields is D gene, clone size, J gene, V gene, CDR3 DNA, CDR3 protein. A D gene is named only where the DNA matches it firmly. Only some rows state a clone size, as once, few, many or a class for expanded clones.

- | - | TRBJ2-7 | TRBV9 | TGTGCCAGCAGCCGAGGGCACACGACAGGTTTCGAGCAGTACTTC | CASSRGHTTGFEQYF
TRBD1 | - | TRBJ2-7 | TRBV29-1 | TGCAGCGTTGAAGGACAGGGAACCTCCTACGAGCAGTACTTC | CSVEGQGTSYEQYF
TRBD2 | - | TRBJ2-7 | TRBV13 | TGTGCCAGCAGCGCAACATCGGGACTAGCGGCTTCCTACGAGCAGTACTTC | CASSATSGLAASYEQYF
- | - | TRBJ1-6 | TRBV28 | TGTGCCAGCAGTCTTAATTCACCCCTCCACTTT | CASSLNSPLHF
- | - | TRBJ2-1 | TRBV19 | TGTGCCAGTAGAGGACAGCCGGCCTACAATGAGCAGTTCTTC | CASRGQPAYNEQFF
- | - | TRBJ1-5 | TRBV7-2 | TGTGCCAGCAGCCTTGACAGCAATCAGCCCCAGCATTTT | CASSLDSNQPQHF
- | - | TRBJ1-1 | TRBV29-1 | TGCAGCGTTGTTCCGATGAACACTGAAGCTTTCTTT | CSVVPMNTEAFF
- | - | TRBJ2-5 | TRBV24-1 | TGTGCCACCAGTGAAATGAGGGCGGCAAATCAAGAGACCCAGTACTTC | CATSEMRAANQETQYF
TRBD2 | - | TRBJ2-1 | TRBV6-1 | TGTGCCAGCAGTGAAGCGCCGATCCAGCGGGGGTGGGATGAGCAGTTCTTC | CASSEAPIQRGWDEQFF
- | - | TRBJ1-4 | TRBV7-9 | TGTGCCAGCAGCCCAAATGAAAAACTGTTTTTT | CASSPNEKLFF
- | - | TRBJ1-1 | TRBV27 | TGTGCCAGCAGGACCGGGAGCCGGGGGATGAACACTGAAGCTTTCTTT | CASRTGSRGMNTEAFF
TRBD1 | once | TRBJ2-2 | TRBV10-3 | TGTGCCATCAGTGCAGGACAGGGGCTTCACACCGGGGAGCTGTTTTTT | CAISAGQGLHTGELFF
- | - | TRBJ1-5 | TRBV19 | TGTGCCAGTAACTCCCGGGGGGCATATAGCAATCAGCCCCAGCATTTT | CASNSRGAYSNQPQHF
- | - | TRBJ1-1 | TRBV25-1 | TGTGCCAGCAGTCTAACAGAGAACACTGAAGCTTTCTTT | CASSLTENTEAFF
- | - | TRBJ1-3 | TRBV2 | TGTGCCAGCAGTGTCGACAGCCAGTCTGGAAACACCATATATTTT | CASSVDSQSGNTIYF
- | - | TRBJ2-1 | TRBV4-1 | TGCGCCAGCAGCCAAGTGGTCCGTCTAGCGTCGACGGGGGAGCAGTTCTTC | CASSQVVRLASTGEQFF
TRBD1 | - | TRBJ2-7 | TRBV11-2 | TGTGCCAGCAGCACAGGACAGGCGCGGGAGCAGTACTTC | CASSTGQAREQYF
- | - | TRBJ1-1 | TRBV28 | TGTGCCAGCAGCGCAGGGCAGGGACTTGAAGCTTTCTTT | CASSAGQGLEAFF
- | - | TRBJ2-7 | TRBV10-3 | TGTGCCATCAGTGAGAGTGTCTACGAGCAGTACTTC | CAISESVYEQYF
- | - | TRBJ2-7 | TRBV5-1 | TGCGCCAGCAGCCTAGGACGGACATTCTCCTACGAGCAGTACTTC | CASSLGRTFSYEQYF
- | - | TRBJ2-7 | TRBV28 | TGTGCCAGCAGTTCGCTACAGAGCTACGAGCAGTACTTC | CASSSLQSYEQYF
- | - | TRBJ1-6 | TRBV5-6 | TGTGCCAGCAGCTTGGTCTCGACTCGCGGGGTAAAAGCAAATTCACCCCTCCACTTT | CASSLVSTRGVKANSPLHF
TRBD1 | - | TRBJ1-5 | TRBV19 | TGTGCCAGTAGTACTTACAGGGGAGGGGTCGGCAATCAGCCCCAGCATTTT | CASSTYRGGVGNQPQHF
TRBD1 | - | TRBJ1-3 | TRBV5-1 | TGCGCCAGCAGCTCACAGGGGGTGTTTGGAAACACCATATATTTT | CASSSQGVFGNTIYF
- | once | TRBJ1-2 | TRBV5-1 | TGCGCCAGCAGCTACTCGACCGGGACTAACTATGGCTACACCTTC | CASSYSTGTNYGYTF
- | - | TRBJ1-1 | TRBV4-1 | TGCGCCAGCAGCCAAGTTGGACCTGAGGGGACTGAAGCTTTCTTT | CASSQVGPEGTEAFF
- | - | TRBJ1-5 | TRBV6-1 | TGTGCCAGCAGTGAATTTTCTAGCAATCAGCCCCAGCATTTT | CASSEFSSNQPQHF
TRBD1 | - | TRBJ2-7 | TRBV29-1 | TGCAGCGTGCGGACAGGCTCCTACGAGCAGTACTTC | CSVRTGSYEQYF
- | - | TRBJ2-3 | TRBV7-8 | TGTGCCAGCAGCTCAATTGCGCTGGCAACGCAGTATTTT | CASSSIALATQYF
- | - | TRBJ2-5 | TRBV7-9 | TGTGCCAGCAGCTTACCGGGACTGACGAAAGAGACCCAGTACTTC | CASSLPGLTKETQYF
TRBD1 | - | TRBJ1-2 | TRBV4-1 | TGCGCCAGCAGCCAAGAATGGGGACAGATATATGGCTACACCTTC | CASSQEWGQIYGYTF
TRBD1 | - | TRBJ2-1 | TRBV28 | TGTGCCAGCAGCCCGACAGGGCTCAATGAGCAGTTCTTC | CASSPTGLNEQFF
TRBD1 | - | TRBJ1-3 | TRBV5-6 | TGTGCCAGCAGGAAAGGGACAGACTCTGGAAACACCATATATTTT | CASRKGTDSGNTIYF
TRBD1 | - | TRBJ1-5 | TRBV24-1 | TGTGCCACCAGTACCGGACAGGGGCGAAATCAGCCCCAGCATTTT | CATSTGQGRNQPQHF
- | - | TRBJ2-7 | TRBV28 | TGTGCCAGCAATCTCCAGGGGATAGGGCAGTACTTC | CASNLQGIGQYF
- | - | TRBJ2-7 | TRBV9 | TGTGCCAGCAGTGAAACAGGTGATCACAGATACGAGCAGTACTTC | CASSETGDHRYEQYF
TRBD1 | - | TRBJ1-2 | TRBV29-1 | TGCAGCGCTGACCAGGGGGGGGCTAACTATGGCTACACCTTC | CSADQGGANYGYTF
- | - | TRBJ1-1 | TRBV15 | TGTGCCACCAGCAGCTTCCCGAACACTGAAGCTTTCTTT | CATSSFPNTEAFF
- | - | TRBJ1-1 | TRBV9 | TGTGCCAGCACTCAGGGGCAGGGATTGAACACTGAAGCTTTCTTT | CASTQGQGLNTEAFF
TRBD1 | - | TRBJ1-1 | TRBV19 | TGTGCCAGTAACCGCCACGCAGGACAGGGGGCCGTGGAAGCTTTCTTT | CASNRHAGQGAVEAFF
TRBD1 | - | TRBJ2-7 | TRBV6-5 | TGTGCCAGCAGATCCGGACAGGGGTGGTACGAGCAGTACTTC | CASRSGQGWYEQYF
- | - | TRBJ1-4 | TRBV7-8 | TGTGCCAGCAGCTTAGCGGACGAAAAACTGTTTTTT | CASSLADEKLFF